The clone carrying this TCR beta chain appeared a single time. Antigen specificity is unknown. This sample is part of a study of graft-versus-host responses after intestinal transplantation. Study at large: Isolated intestinal, liver-intestinal, or multivisceral transplants had been given to the recipients. Recipients were all induced with anti-thymocyte globulin, then given tacrolimus and steroids for 2 to 4 years.

There are 12 residues in the CDR3. Trimming shortened V by 5 bases and J by 7 bases, and 9 bases separated the two germline ends. Looked up from germline, CDR1 is MNHEY and CDR2 is SMNVEV (reference sequence). TCRdb's table, derived via immunoSEQ multiplex PCR, lists solely in-frame clones and lacks some. The table shows approximately 100,000 clones, with 87% occurring only once. The sequencing used unstimulated CD4+ T cells sorted from spleen or lymph node cells, collected before intestinal transplant. The TCR originated in a human donor who received an intestinal transplant. The chain recombines TRBV27 with TRBJ1-5; D gene unclear. CDR3 sequence (DNA): TGTGCCAGCAGTGAGGTGGTCCAGCCCCAGCATTTT. As protein: CASSEVVQPQHF.